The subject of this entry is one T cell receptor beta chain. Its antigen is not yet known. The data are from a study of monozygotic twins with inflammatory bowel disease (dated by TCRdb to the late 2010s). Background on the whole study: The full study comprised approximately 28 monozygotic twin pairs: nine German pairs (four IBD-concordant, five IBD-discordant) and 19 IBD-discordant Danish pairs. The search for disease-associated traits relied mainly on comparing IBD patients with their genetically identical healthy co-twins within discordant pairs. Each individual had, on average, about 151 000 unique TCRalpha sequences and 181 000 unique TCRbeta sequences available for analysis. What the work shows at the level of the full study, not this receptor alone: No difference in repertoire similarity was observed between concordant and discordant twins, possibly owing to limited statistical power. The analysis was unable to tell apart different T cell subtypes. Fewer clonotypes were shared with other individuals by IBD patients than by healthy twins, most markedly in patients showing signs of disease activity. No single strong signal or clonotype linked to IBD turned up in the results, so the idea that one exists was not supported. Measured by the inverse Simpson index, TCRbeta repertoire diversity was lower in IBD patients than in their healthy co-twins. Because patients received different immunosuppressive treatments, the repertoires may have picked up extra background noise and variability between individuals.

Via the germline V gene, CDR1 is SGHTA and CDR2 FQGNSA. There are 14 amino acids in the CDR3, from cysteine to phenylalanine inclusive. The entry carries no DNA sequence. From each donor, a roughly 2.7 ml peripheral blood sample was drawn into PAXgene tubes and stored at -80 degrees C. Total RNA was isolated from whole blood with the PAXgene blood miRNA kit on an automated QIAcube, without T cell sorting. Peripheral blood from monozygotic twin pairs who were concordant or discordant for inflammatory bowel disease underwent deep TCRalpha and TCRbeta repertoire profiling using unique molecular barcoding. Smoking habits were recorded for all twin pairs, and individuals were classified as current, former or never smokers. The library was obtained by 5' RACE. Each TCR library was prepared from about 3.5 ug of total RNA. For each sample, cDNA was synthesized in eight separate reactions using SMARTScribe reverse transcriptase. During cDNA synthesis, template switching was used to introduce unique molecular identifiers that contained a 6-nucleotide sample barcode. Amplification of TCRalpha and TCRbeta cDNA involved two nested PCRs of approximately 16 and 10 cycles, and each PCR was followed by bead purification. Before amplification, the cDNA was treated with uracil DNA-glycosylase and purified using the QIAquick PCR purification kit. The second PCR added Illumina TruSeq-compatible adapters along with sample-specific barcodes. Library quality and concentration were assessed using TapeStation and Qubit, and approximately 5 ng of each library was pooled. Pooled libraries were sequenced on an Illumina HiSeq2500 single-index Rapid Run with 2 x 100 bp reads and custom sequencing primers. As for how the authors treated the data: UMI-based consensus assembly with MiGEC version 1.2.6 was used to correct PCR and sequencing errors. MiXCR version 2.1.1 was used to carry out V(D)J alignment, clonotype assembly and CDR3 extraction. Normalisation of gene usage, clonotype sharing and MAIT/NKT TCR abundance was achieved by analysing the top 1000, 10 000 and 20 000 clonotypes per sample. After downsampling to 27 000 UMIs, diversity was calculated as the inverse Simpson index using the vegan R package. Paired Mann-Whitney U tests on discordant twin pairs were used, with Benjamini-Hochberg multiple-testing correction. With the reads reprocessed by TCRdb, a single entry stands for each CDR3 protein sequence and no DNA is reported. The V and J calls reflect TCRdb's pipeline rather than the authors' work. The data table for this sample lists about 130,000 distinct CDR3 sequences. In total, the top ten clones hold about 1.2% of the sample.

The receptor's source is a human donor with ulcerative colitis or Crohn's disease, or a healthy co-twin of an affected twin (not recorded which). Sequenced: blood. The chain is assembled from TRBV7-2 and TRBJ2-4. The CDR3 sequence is CASSLNIAKNIQYF.